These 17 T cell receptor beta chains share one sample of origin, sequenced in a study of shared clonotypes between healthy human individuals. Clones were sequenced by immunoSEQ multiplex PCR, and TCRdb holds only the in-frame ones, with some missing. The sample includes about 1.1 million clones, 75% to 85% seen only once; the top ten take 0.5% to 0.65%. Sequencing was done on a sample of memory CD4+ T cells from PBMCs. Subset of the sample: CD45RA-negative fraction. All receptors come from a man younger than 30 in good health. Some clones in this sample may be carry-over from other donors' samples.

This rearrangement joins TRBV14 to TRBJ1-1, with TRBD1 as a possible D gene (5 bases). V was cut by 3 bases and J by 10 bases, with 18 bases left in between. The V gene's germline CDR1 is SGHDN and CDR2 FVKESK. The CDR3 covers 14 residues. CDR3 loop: CASSHGGESRGAFF. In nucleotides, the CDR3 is TGTGCCAGCAGCCACGGGGGGGAGTCCCGAGGAGCTTTCTTT.

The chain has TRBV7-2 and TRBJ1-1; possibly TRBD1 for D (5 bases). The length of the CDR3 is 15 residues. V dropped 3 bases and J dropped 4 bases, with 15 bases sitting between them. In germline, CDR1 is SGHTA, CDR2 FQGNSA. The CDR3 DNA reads TGTGCCAGCAGCTTTCAGGGCCATGAAGTCACTGAAGCTTTCTTT. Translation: CASSFQGHEVTEAFF. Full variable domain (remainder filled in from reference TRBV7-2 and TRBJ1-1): GAGVSQSPSNKVTEKGKDVELRCDPISGHTALYWYRQSLGQGLEFLIYFQGNSAPDKSGLPSDRFSAERTGGSVSTLTIQRTQQEDSAVYLCASSFQGHEVTEAFFGQGTRLTVV.

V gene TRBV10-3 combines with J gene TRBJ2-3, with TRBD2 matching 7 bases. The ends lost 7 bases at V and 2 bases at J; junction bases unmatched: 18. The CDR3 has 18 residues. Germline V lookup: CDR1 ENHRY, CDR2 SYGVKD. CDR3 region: CAIKPGGDGGGHTDTQYF. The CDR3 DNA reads TGTGCCATCAAGCCGGGCGGAGATGGGGGAGGGCACACAGATACGCAGTATTTT.

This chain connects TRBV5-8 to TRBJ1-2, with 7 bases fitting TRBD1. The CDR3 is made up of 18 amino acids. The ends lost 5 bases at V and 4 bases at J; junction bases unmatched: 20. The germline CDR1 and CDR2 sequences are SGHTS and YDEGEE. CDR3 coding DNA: TGTGCCAGCAGTGTCTACACGGGACAGCTCCTATCCGGCTATGGCTACACCTTC. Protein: CASSVYTGQLLSGYGYTF.

The CDR3 sequence: CATRPLTGTINQPQHF. CDR3 bases: TGTGCCACCAGACCACTTACAGGTACCATCAATCAGCCCCAGCATTTT. The V gene is TRBV15, the J gene TRBJ1-5, with a weak D call TRBD1 (5 bases). V lost 6 bases, J lost 3 bases, and 18 bases lay in between. There are 16 residues in the CDR3. Germline-derived CDR1 and CDR2 are LNHNV and YYDKDF (reference sequence).

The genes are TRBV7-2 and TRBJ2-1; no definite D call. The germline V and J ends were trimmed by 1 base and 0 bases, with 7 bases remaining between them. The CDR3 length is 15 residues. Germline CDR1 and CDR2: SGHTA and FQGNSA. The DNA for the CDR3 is TGTGCCAGCAGCTTAGAGCCCCACTCCTACAATGAGCAGTTCTTC. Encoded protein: CASSLEPHSYNEQFF.

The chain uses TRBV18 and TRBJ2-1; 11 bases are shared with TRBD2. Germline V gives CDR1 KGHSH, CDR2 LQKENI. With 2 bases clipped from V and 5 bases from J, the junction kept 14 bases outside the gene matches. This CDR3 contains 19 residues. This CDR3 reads CASSPTVQILAGVDNEQFF. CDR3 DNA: TGTGCCAGCTCACCAACAGTCCAGATACTAGCGGGAGTTGACAATGAGCAGTTCTTC.

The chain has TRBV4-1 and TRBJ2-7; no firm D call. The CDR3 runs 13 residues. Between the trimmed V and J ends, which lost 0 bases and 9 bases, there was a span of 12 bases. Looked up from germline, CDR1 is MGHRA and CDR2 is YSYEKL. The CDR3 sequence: CASSQELKNPQYF. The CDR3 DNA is TGCGCCAGCAGCCAAGAGTTGAAGAACCCGCAGTACTTC.

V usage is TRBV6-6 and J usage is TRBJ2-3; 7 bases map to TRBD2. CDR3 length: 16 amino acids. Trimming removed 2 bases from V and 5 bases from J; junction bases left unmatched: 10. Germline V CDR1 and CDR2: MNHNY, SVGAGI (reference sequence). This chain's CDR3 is CASSYGAGVGEDTQYF. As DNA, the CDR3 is TGTGCCAGCAGTTACGGCGCGGGGGTGGGGGAAGATACGCAGTATTTT.

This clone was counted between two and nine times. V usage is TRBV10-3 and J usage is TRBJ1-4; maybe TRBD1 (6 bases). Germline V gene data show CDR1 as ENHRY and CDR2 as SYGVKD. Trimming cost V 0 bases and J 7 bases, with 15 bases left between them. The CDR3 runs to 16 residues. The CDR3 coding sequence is TGTGCCATCAGTGAGTCGGCGGGGGCTGAGAGTGAAAAACTGTTTTTT. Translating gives CAISESAGAESEKLFF.

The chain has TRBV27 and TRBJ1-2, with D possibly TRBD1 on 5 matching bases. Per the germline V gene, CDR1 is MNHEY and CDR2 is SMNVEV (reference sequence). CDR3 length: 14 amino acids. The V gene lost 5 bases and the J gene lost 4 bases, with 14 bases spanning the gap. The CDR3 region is CASSGHRFSYGYTF. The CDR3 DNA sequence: TGTGCCAGCAGTGGCCACAGGTTCTCCTATGGCTACACCTTC.

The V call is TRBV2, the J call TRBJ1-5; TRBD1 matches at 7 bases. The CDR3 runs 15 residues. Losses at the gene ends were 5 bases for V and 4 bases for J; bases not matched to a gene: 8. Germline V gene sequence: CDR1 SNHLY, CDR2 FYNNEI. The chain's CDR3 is CASSSTGRGNQPQHF. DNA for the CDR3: TGTGCCAGCAGTTCGACAGGGAGAGGGAATCAGCCCCAGCATTTT.

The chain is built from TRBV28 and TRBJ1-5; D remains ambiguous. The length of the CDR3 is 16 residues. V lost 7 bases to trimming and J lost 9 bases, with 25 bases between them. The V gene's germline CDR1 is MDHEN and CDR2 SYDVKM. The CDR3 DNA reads TGTGCCAGCAACCCAGCTGGCGAGGGTTTCCCTTGGCCCCAGCATTTT. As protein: CASNPAGEGFPWPQHF.

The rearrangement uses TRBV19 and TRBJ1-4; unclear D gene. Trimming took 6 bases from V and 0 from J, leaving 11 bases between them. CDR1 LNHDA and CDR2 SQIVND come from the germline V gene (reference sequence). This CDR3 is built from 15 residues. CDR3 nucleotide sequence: TGTGCCAGTAGAATGGACCGAACAACTAATGAAAAACTGTTTTTT. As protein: CASRMDRTTNEKLFF.

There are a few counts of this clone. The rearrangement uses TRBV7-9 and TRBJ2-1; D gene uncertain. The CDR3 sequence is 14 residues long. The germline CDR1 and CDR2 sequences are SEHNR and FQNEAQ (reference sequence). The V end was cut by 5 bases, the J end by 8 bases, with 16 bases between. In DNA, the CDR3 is TGTGCCAGCAGCCCCCGGTCCGCTACACATGAGCAGTTCTTC. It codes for CASSPRSATHEQFF.

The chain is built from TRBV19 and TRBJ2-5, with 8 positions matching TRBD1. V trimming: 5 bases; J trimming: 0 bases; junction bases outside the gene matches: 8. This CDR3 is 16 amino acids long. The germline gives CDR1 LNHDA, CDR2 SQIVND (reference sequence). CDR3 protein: CASSSPGTGHQETQYF. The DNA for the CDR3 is TGTGCCAGTAGTTCGCCCGGGACAGGCCACCAAGAGACCCAGTACTTC. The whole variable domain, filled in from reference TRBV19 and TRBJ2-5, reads DGGITQSPKYLFRKEGQNVTLSCEQNLNHDAMYWYRQDPGQGLRLIYYSQIVNDFQKGDIAEGYSVSREKKESFPLTVTSAQKNPTAFYLCASSSPGTGHQETQYFGPGTRLLVL.

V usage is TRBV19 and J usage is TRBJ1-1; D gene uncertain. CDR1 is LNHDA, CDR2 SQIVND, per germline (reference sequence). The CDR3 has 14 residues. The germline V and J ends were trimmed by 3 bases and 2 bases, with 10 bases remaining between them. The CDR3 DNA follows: TGTGCCAGTAGTATTAGGAGAATAAACACTGAAGCTTTCTTT. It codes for CASSIRRINTEAFF.